This T cell receptor (beta chain) was recovered during a study of blood T cell repertoires in COVID-19. Study context: The cDNA or gDNA used as material had been derived from T cells, B-cell-depleted T cells, or PBMCs.

Authors' data handling: For nucleated cells, counts were estimated from reference gene primer amplification. Libraries were prepared by immunoSEQ multiplex PCR; TCRdb keeps only in-frame clonotypes and omits some of them. The V and J calls and clone size are taken from that table; D and trimming were inferred from the DNA. The sample holds tens of thousands of clones, almost 90% seen once. The V gene lost 5 bases and the J gene lost 0 bases, with 14 bases spanning the gap. Germline loops: CDR1 SGHVS, CDR2 FQNEAQ. The CDR3 is made up of 15 amino acids. V usage is TRBV7-8 and J usage is TRBJ2-7; weak D call: TRBD1 (6 bases). The sample was peripheral blood. The source is a man aged 55-75 years with active COVID-19. CDR3 DNA sequence: TGTGCCAGCAGCGAACAGGGTCCCCTCTCCTACGAGCAGTACTTC. It translates to CASSEQGPLSYEQYF.